What follows are 27 T cell receptor beta chains derived from one specimen sequenced in a study of T cell responses to AZD1222 COVID-19 vaccine. The table came from immunoSEQ multiplex PCR; TCRdb's copy has only in-frame clones and leaves some out. The repertoire consists of roughly 70,000 clones, with 70% to 90% occurring once and the leading ten covering 1.3%. The sequencing here drew on peripheral blood, taken 28 days after the second AZD1222 dose. These receptors all stem from an adult who received the AZD1222 COVID-19 vaccine.

The chain uses TRBV19 and TRBJ1-3; the D gene is possibly TRBD1 (6 bases). The CDR3 is 15 amino acids. Germline-derived CDR1 and CDR2 are LNHDA and SQIVND (reference sequence). Trimming left V 3 bases short and J 2 bases short, with 11 bases between. The CDR3 reads CASSIARQAGNTIYF. Written as DNA, the CDR3 is TGTGCCAGTAGTATCGCGAGACAGGCTGGAAACACCATATATTTT.

V gene TRBV2 combines with J gene TRBJ1-6, with unresolved D. V was trimmed by 4 bases and J by 0 bases, leaving 7 bases between them. The CDR3 totals 15 residues. CDR1 and CDR2 from the germline V gene are SNHLY and FYNNEI. The CDR3: CASSGLSSYNSPLHF. In DNA, the CDR3 is TGTGCCAGCAGTGGTCTGAGCTCCTATAATTCACCCCTCCACTTT.

The chain couples TRBV30 to TRBJ1-5, with D tentatively TRBD1 (5 bases). Trimming left V 3 bases short and J 1 base short, with 16 bases between. The CDR3 sequence is 16 residues long. Germline CDR1 reads GTSNPN; CDR2 reads SVGIG (reference sequence). The CDR3 here is CAWSLGGRGSNQPQHF. CDR3 DNA: TGTGCCTGGAGCTTGGGGGGGAGAGGAAGCAATCAGCCCCAGCATTTT.

The chain joins TRBV12-2 to TRBJ2-2. TRBV12-2 counts as a pseudogene. CDR3 length equals 15 residues. CDR3 in amino acids: CASRWREWGTGELFF. The CDR3 bases are TGTGCAAGTCGCTGGCGAGAGTGGGGCACCGGGGAGCTGTTTTTT.

This clone came up once. V is TRBV18 and J is TRBJ2-1, with TRBD1 matching 9 bases. The J segment lost 8 bases and the V segment lost 3 bases, leaving 5 bases of the junction unmatched. Germline V gene data show CDR1 as KGHSH and CDR2 as LQKENI. This CDR3 is 14 amino acids long. The CDR3 coding sequence is TGTGCCAGCTCACCGAGACAGGGGGTCTATGAGCAGTTCTTC. The encoded protein is CASSPRQGVYEQFF.

The V gene is TRBV4-3, the J gene TRBJ2-1; D is undetermined. From germline, CDR1 is LGHNA and CDR2 YSLEER. V gave up 3 bases and J gave up 5 bases, with 14 bases separating them. CDR3 length: 15 amino acids. CDR3 in DNA: TGCGCCAGCAGCCAGAGCCGGGCTCAAAACAATGAGCAGTTCTTC. It is translated as CASSQSRAQNNEQFF.

In its sample, this clone was seen once. This chain joins TRBV11-2 and TRBJ1-1; maybe TRBD1 (5 bases). This CDR3 spans 14 amino acids. V lost 0 bases to trimming and J lost 5 bases, with 10 bases between them. In germline, CDR1 is SGHAT, CDR2 FQNNGV. CDR3 amino acids: CASSLDRGSTEAFF. CDR3 in DNA: TGTGCCAGCAGCTTAGATCGGGGGTCAACTGAAGCTTTCTTT.

This chain uses TRBV6-2 or TRBV6-3 with TRBJ2-1; the match to TRBD2 covers 7 bases. The germline CDR1 and CDR2 sequences are MNHEY and SVGEGT. V was clipped by 4 bases and J by 6 bases; unmatched bases: 12. The CDR3 is 16 amino acids. The CDR3 sequence is CASSSASGPRSNEQFF. The CDR3 DNA reads TGTGCCAGCAGTTCAGCTAGCGGACCCAGGAGCAATGAGCAGTTCTTC.

The rearrangement joins TRBV11-1 to TRBJ1-2; a weak D match, TRBD1 (6 bases). V was pared by 5 bases and J by 7 bases, with 17 bases between. The CDR3 loop spans 14 amino acids. In germline, CDR1 is SGHAT, CDR2 FQDESV (reference sequence). The DNA of the CDR3 is TGTGCCAGCAGCCAAATGGGGGCGGAAGGTGGCTACACCTTC. It specifies CASSQMGAEGGYTF.

The chain carries TRBV1 and TRBJ1-1. TRBV1 is listed as a pseudogene. The CDR3 sequence is 14 residues long. CDR3 DNA sequence: TGCACCAGCAGCCAAGATGGAGGTCTAAGTGAAGCTTTCTTT. Translating it yields CTSSQDGGLSEAFF.

The chain is built from TRBV30 and TRBJ2-3; TRBD2 matches 12 bases. J was trimmed by 8 bases and V by 5 bases; bases with no gene match: 8. CDR1 and CDR2 (germline): GTSNPN, SVGIG (reference sequence). This CDR3 is 14 amino acids long. The CDR3 is CAWQTSGSRGTQYF. The CDR3 DNA reads TGTGCCTGGCAGACTAGCGGGAGTCGTGGTACGCAGTATTTT.

This clone was counted once. This chain joins TRBV24-1 and TRBJ1-6; D remains unclear. The germline V gene encodes CDR1 KGHDR and CDR2 SFDVKD. The V gene lost 12 bases and the J gene lost 0 bases, with 17 bases spanning the gap. The length of the CDR3 is 16 residues. Here the CDR3 reads CAPTFGTSSYNSPLHF. CDR3 bases: TGTGCCCCTACCTTTGGAACCAGCTCCTATAATTCACCCCTCCACTTT.

The rearrangement uses TRBV9 and TRBJ2-1; 14 bases fit TRBD2. The CDR3 totals 15 residues. Germline-derived CDR1 and CDR2 are SGDLS and YYNGEE. The junction had 4 bases not matched to a gene; V was cut back by 3 bases and J by 8 bases. CDR3 coding DNA: TGTGCCAGCAGCGAGGGACTAGCGGGAGTGGATGAGCAGTTCTTC. It specifies CASSEGLAGVDEQFF. Combining the CDR3 with reference TRBV9 and TRBJ2-1 gives the whole variable domain DSGVTQTPKHLITATGQRVTLRCSPRSGDLSVYWYQQSLDQGLQFLIQYYNGEERAKGNILERFSAQQFPDLHSELNLSSLELGDSALYFCASSEGLAGVDEQFFGPGTRLTVL.

This clone was recorded once. The chain is built from TRBV29-1 and TRBJ2-1, with a tentative D call TRBD2 (6 bases). The V and J ends lost 7 bases and 1 base respectively, with 11 bases between them. Germline V gene data show CDR1 as SQVTM and CDR2 as ANQGSEA. The CDR3 contains 13 residues. CDR3 protein: CSAVAASYNEQFF. Here the CDR3 DNA reads TGCAGCGCCGTAGCGGCTTCCTACAATGAGCAGTTCTTC.

This CDR3 is CAISDSGRATDEQFF. DNA for the CDR3: TGTGCCATCAGTGATAGCGGGAGGGCCACGGATGAGCAGTTCTTC. The V and J genes are TRBV10-3 and TRBJ2-1; 11 bases agree with TRBD2. Per the germline V gene, CDR1 is ENHRY and CDR2 is SYGVKD. The CDR3 length is 15 residues. Trimming cost V 3 bases and J 8 bases; bases outside gene matches: 6.

This chain links TRBV24-1 with TRBJ2-2; D ambiguous. Per the germline V gene, CDR1 is KGHDR and CDR2 is SFDVKD. This CDR3 contains 13 residues. Deletions cut 7 bases from V and 1 base from J, with 6 bases between. The CDR3 nucleotides read TGTGCCACCAGAGGATGGAACACCGGGGAGCTGTTTTTT. Translation gives CATRGWNTGELFF.

This sequence joins TRBV10-1 and TRBJ2-2; TRBD2 matches at 8 bases. Germline V gene sequence: CDR1 WNHNN, CDR2 SYGVQD (reference sequence). This CDR3 region has 16 residues. Unmatched junction bases numbered 11, after V lost 7 bases and J lost 4 bases. CDR3 DNA sequence: TGCGCCAGCAATACCGATATAGCGGGACGCACCGGGGAGCTGTTTTTT. Translation gives CASNTDIAGRTGELFF.

The J gene is TRBJ2-1, the V gene TRBV15; D could derive from TRBD1 or TRBD2 (5 bases each). The CDR3 has 14 amino acids. V was pared by 6 bases and J by 0 bases, with 9 bases between. In germline, CDR1 is LNHNV, CDR2 YYDKDF (reference sequence). CDR3 loop: CATRWGSSYNEQFF. The CDR3 DNA reads as TGTGCCACCAGATGGGGGAGCTCCTACAATGAGCAGTTCTTC.

This sequence joins TRBV27 and TRBJ2-1; D not resolved. The length of the CDR3 is 12 residues. V lost 3 bases, J lost 10 bases, and 10 bases lay in between. The germline CDR1 and CDR2 sequences are MNHEY and SMNVEV (reference sequence). CDR3 sequence: CASSFTDREQFF. The CDR3 DNA reads as TGTGCCAGCAGTTTTACGGATCGAGAGCAGTTCTTC.

V gene TRBV3-1 (or the pseudogene TRBV3-2) combines with J gene TRBJ1-6; D is uncertain. CDR1 and CDR2 from the germline V gene are LGHDT and YNNKEL (reference sequence). The CDR3 totals 15 residues. Trimming removed 2 bases at V and 10 bases at J, with 15 bases between. Written as DNA, the CDR3 is TGTGCCAGCAGCCAATGGCCAGAAGTAAGATCACCCCTCCACTTT. It codes for CASSQWPEVRSPLHF.

V is TRBV5-1 and J is TRBJ1-1; 10 bases fit TRBD1. The CDR3 totals 14 residues. V lost 2 bases and J lost 5; bases outside the gene matches: 3. CDR1 is SGHRS and CDR2 is YFSETQ in the germline V gene. The CDR3 protein is CASSFGTGATEAFF. The CDR3 coding sequence is TGCGCCAGCAGCTTCGGGACAGGGGCAACTGAAGCTTTCTTT.

The chain links TRBV5-1 to TRBJ2-5, with a possible D match to TRBD2 (6 bases). Germline loops: CDR1 SGHRS, CDR2 YFSETQ. The V gene lost 0 bases and the J gene lost 5 bases, with 11 bases spanning the gap. CDR3 length equals 14 residues. CDR3 amino acids: CASSLVGGIETQYF. CDR3 in DNA: TGCGCCAGCAGCTTGGTCGGGGGTATTGAGACCCAGTACTTC.

The chain joins TRBV7-9 to TRBJ1-1, with D unclear. Germline V gene sequence: CDR1 SEHNR, CDR2 FQNEAQ (reference sequence). Trimming stripped 5 bases from V and 1 base from J, with 20 bases between. The CDR3 has 17 residues. The CDR3 sequence: CASSQGTAGSKNTEAFF. CDR3 nucleotides: TGTGCCAGCAGCCAAGGTACGGCCGGGTCGAAGAACACTGAAGCTTTCTTT.

The chain recombines TRBV10-3 with TRBJ2-7, with D possibly TRBD1 on 6 matching bases. The CDR3 has 14 amino acids. Trimming pared 2 bases from V and 1 base from J, leaving 9 bases between. Per germline, CDR1 ENHRY and CDR2 SYGVKD. This chain's CDR3 is CAISEGGSSYEQYF. The DNA of the CDR3 is TGTGCCATCAGTGAGGGGGGCAGTTCCTACGAGCAGTACTTC.

The J gene is TRBJ1-5, the V gene TRBV19; D call uncertain. Germline V gene data show CDR1 as LNHDA and CDR2 as SQIVND (reference sequence). V lost 0 bases, J lost 0 bases, and 6 bases lay in between. The CDR3 spans 15 residues. CDR3 nucleotide sequence: TGTGCCAGTAGTATAGATAACAGTAGCAATCAGCCCCAGCATTTT. As protein: CASSIDNSSNQPQHF.

The chain recombines TRBV19 with TRBJ1-6, with 7 bases aligning to TRBD1. CDR1 LNHDA and CDR2 SQIVND come from the germline V gene (reference sequence). Trimming cost V 4 bases and J 7 bases; bases outside gene matches: 10. The CDR3 loop spans 16 amino acids. For the CDR3, the DNA is TGTGCCAGTAGTACTTGGGACAGCCCGAGGAATTCACCCCTCCACTTT. This codes for CASSTWDSPRNSPLHF.

The chain links TRBV5-1 to TRBJ1-2; a possible D gene is TRBD1 (5 bases). Germline values: CDR1 SGHRS, CDR2 YFSETQ. Deletions cut 0 bases from V and 4 bases from J, with 10 bases between. The CDR3 has 14 amino acids. The CDR3 DNA reads TGCGCCAGCAGCTTGGGGGGACTGACCTATGGCTACACCTTC. It encodes CASSLGGLTYGYTF.